This TCR beta chain was sequenced during a study of blood T cell repertoires in COVID-19. Study summary: Whether acute or convalescent, the COVID-19 samples came from the United States, Italy and Spain. In each case, the material was cDNA or gDNA derived from T cells, B-cell-depleted T cells, or PBMCs.

The ends lost 7 bases at V and 6 bases at J; junction bases unmatched: 10. The CDR3 contains 15 residues. Per the germline V gene, CDR1 is LNHDA and CDR2 is SQIVND (reference sequence). As originally analysed: Reference gene primer amplification yielded estimated nucleated cell counts. Only in-frame clones appear in the TCRdb table, and some are missing; sequencing was by immunoSEQ multiplex PCR. That table furnishes V, J and clone size, whereas the DNA furnished D and trimming. Of roughly 170,000 clones listed, roughly 89% were seen once; the top ten hold 0.88%. This chain joins TRBV19 and TRBJ2-1; TRBD2 aligns across 9 bases. Sequenced sample: peripheral blood. This receptor was identified in a woman aged 18-30 years who had recovered from COVID-19. CDR3 bases: TGTGCCAGTACCCCATGGGGCGGGGGGGCCAATGAGCAGTTCTTC. Translating it yields CASTPWGGGANEQFF.